The 27 T cell receptor beta chains presented below share a single source sample, sequenced in a study of shared clonotypes between healthy human individuals. This table comes from immunoSEQ multiplex PCR, and its TCRdb copy is limited to in-frame clones, with some not included. The sample shows some 1.5 million clones, roughly 95% of them seen only once. Specimen: naive CD4+ T cells sorted from blood. Documented subset: CD45RA+ positively selected. These receptors all come from a man under 40 in good health.

J is TRBJ1-1 and V is TRBV19; possibly TRBD1 for D (6 bases). Germline loops: CDR1 LNHDA, CDR2 SQIVND (reference sequence). Trimming left V 3 bases short and J 6 bases short, with 20 bases between. The CDR3 sequence is 16 residues long. The CDR3 DNA sequence: TGTGCCAGTAGTATTAAGGGGGGAGCTGGGAGGGCTGAAGCTTTCTTT. It specifies CASSIKGGAGRAEAFF.

CDR3 in amino acids: CASSAQSRASTDTQYF. The CDR3 region has the DNA TGTGCCAGCAGCGCTCAGTCTAGGGCAAGCACAGATACGCAGTATTTT. The chain has TRBV9 and TRBJ2-3, with D unclear. Between the trimmed V and J ends, which lost 3 bases and 0 bases, there was a span of 14 bases. There are 16 residues in the CDR3. Germline V gene lookup returns CDR1 SGDLS and CDR2 YYNGEE. The variable domain in full, with the rest retrieved from reference TRBV9 and TRBJ2-3, is DSGVTQTPKHLITATGQRVTLRCSPRSGDLSVYWYQQSLDQGLQFLIQYYNGEERAKGNILERFSAQQFPDLHSELNLSSLELGDSALYFCASSAQSRASTDTQYFGPGTRLTVL.

The chain joins TRBV5-1 to TRBJ1-1; no clear D gene. Between the trimmed V and J ends, which lost 2 bases and 1 base, there was a span of 9 bases. The CDR3 extends over 14 amino acids. CDR1 and CDR2 from the germline V gene are SGHRS and YFSETQ. As DNA, the CDR3 is TGCGCCAGCAGCTTTAATGGTGGGAACACTGAAGCTTTCTTT. This codes for CASSFNGGNTEAFF.

The chain is built from TRBV14 and TRBJ1-4, with TRBD1 matching over 7 bases. From germline, CDR1 is SGHDN and CDR2 FVKESK. The ends lost 3 bases at V and 4 bases at J; junction bases unmatched: 5. This CDR3 region has 15 residues. The CDR3 sequence: CASSQVSGGNEKLFF. Written as DNA, the CDR3 is TGTGCCAGCAGCCAGGTTTCAGGGGGTAATGAAAAACTGTTTTTT.

This clone was counted a single time. V is TRBV28 and J is TRBJ2-3, with D perhaps TRBD2 (6 bases). Germline CDR1 is MDHEN and CDR2 is SYDVKM. V shed 5 bases and J shed 9 bases, with 18 bases lying between them. The CDR3 runs to 14 residues. CDR3: CASSPGTGSGTQYF. In DNA, the CDR3 is TGTGCCAGCAGTCCGGGGACTGGCTCAGGGACGCAGTATTTT.

V gene TRBV7-2 combines with J gene TRBJ2-1; TRBD2 matches at 7 bases. The CDR3 spans 15 residues. The germline V gene encodes CDR1 SGHTA and CDR2 FQGNSA. V lost 3 bases, J lost 0 bases, and 2 bases stayed unmatched. The DNA of the CDR3 is TGTGCCAGCAGCTTCAGCGGGGCCTCCTACAATGAGCAGTTCTTC. Amino acids: CASSFSGASYNEQFF.

The chain has TRBV28 and TRBJ2-7; D possibly corresponds to TRBD2 (7 bases). The germline V gene has CDR1 MDHEN and CDR2 SYDVKM. CDR3 length: 15 amino acids. V lost 6 bases to trimming and J lost 1 base, with 16 bases between them. CDR3 region: CASSPGGQSSYEQYF. CDR3 coding DNA: TGTGCCAGCAGCCCGGGAGGACAGTCTTCCTACGAGCAGTACTTC.

This rearrangement joins TRBV18 to TRBJ2-7; 10 bases match TRBD2. The CDR3 length is 15 residues. Trimming at V came to 5 bases and at J to 0 bases, leaving 4 bases not matched to a gene. Germline V gene data show CDR1 as KGHSH and CDR2 as LQKENI. The CDR3 DNA sequence: TGTGCCAGCTCAGCTACTAGCGGGATCTCCTACGAGCAGTACTTC. Residues: CASSATSGISYEQYF.

The rearrangement uses TRBV27 and TRBJ2-5; D unresolved. The CDR3 is 13 residues long. CDR1 is MNHEY, CDR2 SMNVEV, per germline (reference sequence). V gave up 5 bases and J gave up 1 base, with 8 bases separating them. The CDR3 DNA sequence: TGTGCCAGCAGTCCCTGGTCCCAAGAGACCCAGTACTTC. This translates into CASSPWSQETQYF.

The V call is TRBV5-1, the J call TRBJ2-6; 9 bases match TRBD1. CDR1 and CDR2 (germline): SGHRS, YFSETQ. The CDR3 has 20 amino acids. V lost 3 bases and J lost 1; bases outside the gene matches: 14. The CDR3: CASSSNQWTGVISGANVLTF. CDR3 DNA sequence: TGCGCCAGCAGCTCTAACCAGTGGACAGGGGTGATTTCTGGGGCCAACGTCCTGACTTTC.

The chain employs TRBV28 and TRBJ1-5; perhaps TRBD1 as D (5 bases). The CDR3 runs to 14 residues. Per the germline V gene, CDR1 is MDHEN and CDR2 is SYDVKM. Deletions cut 4 bases from V and 7 bases from J, with 14 bases between. The CDR3 spells CASSSDNLEQPQHF. The CDR3 bases are TGTGCCAGCAGTTCGGACAACTTGGAGCAGCCCCAGCATTTT.

The CDR3 loop reads CASSESGGSWETQYF. DNA for the CDR3: TGTGCCAGCAGTGAATCTGGGGGCTCGTGGGAGACCCAGTACTTC. The chain employs TRBV25-1 and TRBJ2-5, with D possibly being TRBD1 (6 bases). Trimming cost V 1 base and J 5 bases, with 14 bases left between them. The CDR3 extends over 15 amino acids. Germline V gives CDR1 MGHDK, CDR2 SYGVNS.

As for this clone: This CDR3 is also generated by other DNA sequences in the sample. V and J are TRBV18 and TRBJ1-4, with D unresolved. The CDR3 covers 14 residues. Trimming shortened V by 0 bases and J by 2 bases, and 4 bases separated the two germline ends. Germline-derived CDR1 and CDR2 are KGHSH and LQKENI. CDR3 nucleotide sequence: TGTGCCAGCTCACCACCGGGCACTAATGAAAAACTGTTTTTT. Its translation is CASSPPGTNEKLFF.

Notes on this clone: This same CDR3 is encoded by further DNA sequences in the sample. The genes are TRBV28 and TRBJ1-1; TRBD1 aligns across 7 bases. This CDR3 comprises 14 residues. V lost 5 bases and J lost 0; bases outside the gene matches: 3. CDR1 is MDHEN, CDR2 SYDVKM, per germline. CDR3 sequence: CASSPGTVNTEAFF. Written as DNA, the CDR3 is TGTGCCAGCAGTCCCGGGACAGTGAACACTGAAGCTTTCTTT.

The chain combines TRBV18 with TRBJ2-7, with D perhaps matching TRBD2 (6 bases). The CDR3 has 17 amino acids. Trimming left V 0 bases short and J 1 base short, with 16 bases between. From germline, CDR1 is KGHSH and CDR2 LQKENI. The CDR3 nucleotides are TGTGCCAGCTCACCACCGACTAGAGGGTTCCGGTCCTACGAGCAGTACTTC. It specifies CASSPPTRGFRSYEQYF.

V usage is TRBV29-1 and J usage is TRBJ2-1, with 9 bases matching TRBD1. This CDR3 is built from 14 residues. After removal of 7 bases from V and 0 bases from J, the junction contained 4 bases not matched to a gene. Germline assignment: CDR1 SQVTM and CDR2 ANQGSEA. CDR3 bases: TGCAGCGCCGAGACAGGGGGCTCCTACAATGAGCAGTTCTTC. As protein: CSAETGGSYNEQFF.

V gene TRBV27 combines with J gene TRBJ2-4; either TRBD1 or TRBD2 may supply D (5 bases each). The CDR3 consists of 15 residues. Trimming shortened V by 6 bases and J by 0 bases, and 12 bases separated the two germline ends. CDR1 is MNHEY, CDR2 SMNVEV, per germline (reference sequence). In DNA, the CDR3 is TGTGCCAGCAGCCCGACCGGGACAGCCAAAAACATTCAGTACTTC. Translating gives CASSPTGTAKNIQYF.

The rearrangement uses TRBV29-1 and TRBJ1-3; 8 nucleotides match TRBD1. Unmatched junction bases numbered 4, after V lost 6 bases and J lost 0 bases. The CDR3 sequence is 14 residues long. Germline values: CDR1 SQVTM, CDR2 ANQGSEA. The CDR3 loop is CSVAGGGSGNTIYF. The CDR3 DNA reads as TGCAGCGTCGCAGGGGGCGGCTCTGGAAACACCATATATTTT.

The table lists this clone with a few counts. The rearrangement uses TRBV19 and TRBJ2-4, with D perhaps TRBD2 (5 bases). V was shortened by 3 bases and J by 0 bases, with 9 bases between the two germline ends. CDR1 and CDR2 from the germline V gene are LNHDA and SQIVND (reference sequence). This CDR3 comprises 15 residues. The CDR3 DNA sequence: TGTGCCAGTAGTATCAGCGGAGTAGCCAAAAACATTCAGTACTTC. Its protein is CASSISGVAKNIQYF.

This chain joins TRBV11-2 and TRBJ2-3; D is uncertain. Looked up from germline, CDR1 is SGHAT and CDR2 is FQNNGV. V was shortened by 4 bases and J by 3 bases, with 8 bases between the two germline ends. This CDR3 contains 13 residues. The CDR3 loop reads CASSSYRTDTQYF. The DNA for the CDR3 is TGTGCCAGCAGCTCATATCGTACAGATACGCAGTATTTT. Combining the CDR3 with reference TRBV11-2 and TRBJ2-3 gives the whole variable domain EAGVAQSPRYKIIEKRQSVAFWCNPISGHATLYWYQQILGQGPKLLIQFQNNGVVDDSQLPKDRFSAERLKGVDSTLKIQPAKLEDSAVYLCASSSYRTDTQYFGPGTRLTVL.

V and J are TRBV18 and TRBJ2-7, with 10 bases fitting TRBD1. The V segment lost 4 bases and the J segment 0 bases; nucleotides outside the gene matches: 3. Germline V gene data show CDR1 as KGHSH and CDR2 as LQKENI. This CDR3 comprises 15 residues. As DNA, the CDR3 is TGTGCCAGCTCACTGGACAGGGGGAACTCCTACGAGCAGTACTTC. This gives the protein CASSLDRGNSYEQYF.

The chain recombines TRBV11-2 with TRBJ1-2, with a possible D match to TRBD1 (5 bases). V was shortened by 5 bases and J by 1 base, with 11 bases between the two germline ends. CDR1 is SGHAT and CDR2 is FQNNGV in the germline V gene. The CDR3 sequence is 14 residues long. The chain's CDR3 is CASSRDVFNYGYTF. CDR3 bases: TGTGCCAGCAGCCGGGACGTCTTTAACTATGGCTACACCTTC.

The rearrangement links TRBV11-2 to TRBJ1-1; D is uncertain. The V and J ends lost 4 bases and 0 bases respectively, with 9 bases between them. The CDR3 is 14 amino acids. In germline, CDR1 is SGHAT, CDR2 FQNNGV. The CDR3 coding sequence is TGTGCCAGCAGCTCTGACTTCATGAACACTGAAGCTTTCTTT. Translated: CASSSDFMNTEAFF.

The chain has TRBV6-1 and TRBJ2-1, with 7 bases matching TRBD2. V lost 4 bases, J lost 0 bases, and 12 bases stayed unmatched. CDR1 and CDR2 from the germline V gene are MNHNS and SASEGT. This CDR3 has 18 amino acids. In DNA form, the CDR3 reads TGTGCCAGCAGTGCCCCAGGGAGGGATATGAGCTCCTACAATGAGCAGTTCTTC. Translated, it gives CASSAPGRDMSSYNEQFF.

The chain has TRBV28 and TRBJ1-2, with 7 bases fitting TRBD1. The germline gives CDR1 MDHEN, CDR2 SYDVKM. Trimming at V came to 8 bases and at J to 10 bases, leaving 13 bases not matched to a gene. This CDR3 comprises 13 residues. The CDR3 DNA sequence: TGTGCCAGCGGACTACCGGGACAGACATTCTACACCTTC. Translating gives CASGLPGQTFYTF.

The chain links TRBV11-2 to TRBJ2-1; TRBD2 might be the D (6 bases). Germline assignment: CDR1 SGHAT and CDR2 FQNNGV. The V end lost 4 bases, the J end lost 8 bases, and 18 bases lay between the germline ends. The CDR3 spans 15 residues. The CDR3 loop reads CASSSIGSAGHEQFF. The CDR3 DNA sequence: TGTGCCAGCAGCTCAATCGGGTCGGCGGGGCATGAGCAGTTCTTC. The whole variable domain, filled in from reference TRBV11-2 and TRBJ2-1, reads EAGVAQSPRYKIIEKRQSVAFWCNPISGHATLYWYQQILGQGPKLLIQFQNNGVVDDSQLPKDRFSAERLKGVDSTLKIQPAKLEDSAVYLCASSSIGSAGHEQFFGPGTRLTVL.

The chain carries TRBV9 and TRBJ1-1; D not resolved. There are 15 residues in the CDR3. Trimming removed 1 base at V and 5 bases at J, with 15 bases between. Looked up from germline, CDR1 is SGDLS and CDR2 is YYNGEE. The CDR3 bases are TGTGCCAGCAGCGTATCCCCGGCCGGGAGGACTGAAGCTTTCTTT. Its translation: CASSVSPAGRTEAFF.